Listed below are T cell receptor beta chains from one sample, sequenced in a study of regulatory T cells in long-lasting Graves disease. TCRdb reprocessed the multiplex PCR reads via MiXCR and lists one record per CDR3 protein. The table shows hundreds of thousands of distinct CDR3 sequences, with approximately 16% occurring only once. The data were also submitted as part of a second study, on T cells in Graves' hyperthyroidism and ophthalmopathy.

Material: peripheral blood mononuclear cells (PBMCs), obtained at new diagnosis, from a patient treated with antithyroid drugs. The receptors were sampled from a woman aged 35-65 years with Graves disease. Each CDR3 is given with its conserved first and last residue. D genes are given only for firm matches. The size of a clone is reported for some rows only, either as once, few or many, or as a class for expanded clones.

J gene,clone size,V gene,D gene,CDR3 DNA,CDR3 protein
TRBJ1-2,.,TRBV6-1,.,TGTGCCAGCAGTCCCCAGGGCTGGGGTCAGTATGGCTACACCTTC,CASSPQGWGQYGYTF
TRBJ1-2,.,TRBV29-1,.,TGCAGCGTTAGGAGGGCTACATATGGCTACACCTTC,CSVRRATYGYTF
TRBJ1-1,few,TRBV10-2,.,TGCGCCAGCAGTGCGCAATCAAGTTCGGGTACTGAAGCTTTCTTT,CASSAQSSSGTEAFF
TRBJ2-1,many,TRBV5-1,TRBD1,TGCGCCAGCAGCTTGGGACAGACAGGGGGGTTTGAGCAGTTCTTC,CASSLGQTGGFEQFF
TRBJ2-1,few,TRBV12-3/TRBV12-4,TRBD2,TGTGCCGGCAGTATGGGACTAGCGGGGTACAATGAGCAGTTCTTC,CAGSMGLAGYNEQFF
TRBJ2-1,many,TRBV7-8,.,TGTGCCAGCAGCTTAGTATGGGGGGGGGGCAACTACAATGAGCAGTTCTTC,CASSLVWGGGNYNEQFF
TRBJ2-1,many,TRBV12-3/TRBV12-4,.,TGTGCCAGCAGTTCGGTGGGGGCGGGTTACGGTTACAATGAGCAGTTCTTC,CASSSVGAGYGYNEQFF
TRBJ2-2,few,TRBV12-3/TRBV12-4,.,TGTGCCAGCAGTTTAGTTCGGGGGAGGCTCGCGAACACCGGGGAGCTGTTTTTT,CASSLVRGRLANTGELFF
TRBJ2-7,many,TRBV6-2/TRBV6-3,TRBD1,TGTGCCAGCAGTTACGTGGGACAGATGTACGAGCAGTACTTC,CASSYVGQMYEQYF
TRBJ1-2,.,TRBV4-1,.,TGCGCCAGCAGCCAAGTGGGGACCTACTATGGCTACACCTTC,CASSQVGTYYGYTF
TRBJ1-3,.,TRBV7-9,TRBD1,TGTGCCAGCAGCTCCTCGCCCGGGACAGGGGTAGGAAACACCATATATTTT,CASSSSPGTGVGNTIYF
TRBJ2-1,few,TRBV20-1,TRBD1,TGCAGTGCCCCGGGACAGAACAATGAGCAGTTCTTC,CSAPGQNNEQFF
TRBJ2-1,few,TRBV29-1,TRBD2,TGCAGCGTTGCGGCGGGGGGGCCGGTTGAGCAGTTCTTC,CSVAAGGPVEQFF
TRBJ1-5,many,TRBV2,.,TGTGCCAGCACCCGGGACAGCAATCAGCCCCAGCATTTT,CASTRDSNQPQHF
TRBJ2-7,many,TRBV2,.,TGTGCCAGCATCAGAGCCTACGGGGACGAGCAGTACTTC,CASIRAYGDEQYF
TRBJ1-2,many,TRBV28,.,TGTGCCAGCAGTTTAGACACCGCCAGGGGCTACACCTTC,CASSLDTARGYTF
TRBJ1-3,.,TRBV27,.,TGTGCCAGCAGTTTTGACAGTGGAAACACCATATATTTT,CASSFDSGNTIYF
TRBJ1-1,many,TRBV2,TRBD1,TGTGCCAGCAGTTACGGGACAGAGAACACTGAAGCTTTCTTT,CASSYGTENTEAFF
TRBJ2-3,.,TRBV5-1,.,TGTGCCAGCAGCCCCAGTGCAGTCTACACAGATACGCAGTATTTT,CASSPSAVYTDTQYF
TRBJ1-1,many,TRBV9,.,TGTGCCAGCAGCGTAGTGCCAGGGGATAACACTGAAGCTTTCTTT,CASSVVPGDNTEAFF
TRBJ1-5,few,TRBV29-1,TRBD1,TGCAGCGTTGAAATGCCAGGGGGGCAGCCCCAGCATTTT,CSVEMPGGQPQHF
TRBJ1-5,.,TRBV5-8,.,TGTGCCATCACCCCGCAGGGCAATCAGCCCCAGCATTTT,CAITPQGNQPQHF
TRBJ2-3,many,TRBV11-1,TRBD2,TGTGCCAGCAGCCCATTAGCGGGGGGAGCAGATACGCAGTATTTT,CASSPLAGGADTQYF
TRBJ2-1,.,TRBV12-3/TRBV12-4,TRBD1,TGTGCCAGCAGTTCGGAGACAGGGCTGAATGAGCAGTTCTTC,CASSSETGLNEQFF
TRBJ2-5,few,TRBV11-3,.,TGTGCCAGCAGCTTATCGGGACGGATGTCACAAGAGACCCAGTACTTC,CASSLSGRMSQETQYF
TRBJ1-2,.,TRBV20-1,.,TGCAGTGCTAGAGCTCTCGCCGGGGGTTTTGGGGGCTACACCTTC,CSARALAGGFGGYTF
TRBJ2-5,many,TRBV18,.,TGTGCCAGCAGCCCCCGGACCTCCCAAGAGACCCAGTACTTC,CASSPRTSQETQYF
TRBJ1-1,many,TRBV3-1,.,TGTGCCAGCAGCCAAGAGGTGAGAGGACACTTCTTT,CASSQEVRGHFF
TRBJ2-5,few,TRBV12-3/TRBV12-4,.,TGTGCCAGCAGCCGAACAGGGAGCCAAGAGACCCAGTACTTC,CASSRTGSQETQYF
TRBJ2-7,many,TRBV20-1,.,TGCAGTGCTAGACTGAGTGACGAGCAGTACTTC,CSARLSDEQYF
TRBJ2-1,.,TRBV9,.,TGTGCCAGCAGCGTAGGTGAGGGCGATGAGCAGTTCTTC,CASSVGEGDEQFF
TRBJ2-7,few,TRBV6-1,.,TGTGCCAGCCCTAGGACAGCCTACGAGCAGTACTTC,CASPRTAYEQYF
TRBJ1-5,few,TRBV7-9,.,TGTGCCAGCAGCTTAGGGCAGACCCAGCATTTT,CASSLGQTQHF
TRBJ1-2,few,TRBV15,.,TGTGCCACCAGCTCCCTAATTTATGGCTACACCTTC,CATSSLIYGYTF
TRBJ1-2,many,TRBV11-2,.,TGTGCCAGCAGCTCATTCCGGACACCCGGAAACTATGGCTACACCTTC,CASSSFRTPGNYGYTF
TRBJ2-3,many,TRBV10-1,.,TGCGCCAGCAGCAAAGACCGGGGACCCACAGATACGCAGTATTTT,CASSKDRGPTDTQYF